This T cell receptor (beta chain) was identified in a study of T cell responses to AZD1222 COVID-19 vaccine. Notes on the study in general: Nearly half of unique spike-specific TCRs reportedly avoided B.1.351 and B.1.1.7 mutated regions. Regions 160-218 and 743-854 dominated among vaccine-associated CD4 TCRs spanning spike.

In germline, CDR1 is LNHDA, CDR2 SQIVND (reference sequence). Losses at the gene ends were 6 bases for V and 0 bases for J; bases not matched to a gene: 5. The CDR3 has 14 amino acids. This clone has more than one count but fewer than ten. What it binds is unknown. Profiling relied on immunoSEQ multiplex PCR, and the TCRdb table lists in-frame clones only, not all of them. The data hold about 120,000 clones, with roughly 93% observed a single time. The sample in question was peripheral blood, obtained 28 days after the second AZD1222 dose. This TCR came from an adult who received the AZD1222 COVID-19 vaccine. The chain couples TRBV19 to TRBJ2-7; 7 bases line up with TRBD1. CDR3: CASRPGQNSYEQYF. CDR3 bases: TGTGCCAGTAGGCCGGGACAGAACTCCTACGAGCAGTACTTC.